The rows below give T cell receptor beta chains drawn from one sample of a study of shared clonotypes between healthy human individuals. The assay was immunoSEQ multiplex PCR, and TCRdb's table has in-frame clones only and misses some. The sample comprises around 1.9 million clones, approximately 94% of which are singletons, and 1.7% rests with the top ten. Sequences were obtained from naive CD8+ T cells from PBMCs. The receptors stem from a man in his late teens or twenties in good health. Some clones in this sample may be carry-over from other donors' samples. CDR3s include the opening cysteine and the closing phenylalanine or tryptophan. A D gene is named only where the DNA matches it firmly. Only some rows state a clone size, as once, few, many or a class for expanded clones.

>TRBJ1-1|-|-|TRBV28
CASSLSHSLDTEAFF
TGTGCCAGCAGTTTATCCCACTCCCTGGACACTGAAGCTTTCTTT
>TRBJ2-2|-|TRBD1|TRBV27
CASSFGQGVTTGELFF
TGTGCCAGCAGTTTCGGACAGGGGGTGACCACCGGGGAGCTGTTTTTT
>TRBJ1-2|-|-|TRBV19
CASSMGKRYGYTF
TGTGCCAGTAGTATGGGGAAACGCTATGGCTACACCTTC
>TRBJ1-2|-|-|TRBV6-1
CASEMGYTF
TGTGCCAGCGAGATGGGCTACACCTTC
>TRBJ2-7|-|TRBD1|TRBV30
CACGTGNSEQYF
TGTGCCTGTGGGACAGGTAACAGCGAGCAGTACTTC
>TRBJ2-3|-|TRBD1|TRBV28
CASSLLVRRGQDTQYF
TGTGCCAGCAGTTTATTGGTCCGAAGGGGGCAAGATACGCAGTATTTT
>TRBJ2-1|-|TRBD1|TRBV5-6
CASSWGHGTGSNEQFF
TGTGCCAGCAGCTGGGGCCACGGGACAGGGAGTAATGAGCAGTTCTTC
>TRBJ1-1|few|-|TRBV18
CASLEGGMNTEAFF
TGTGCCAGCTTAGAAGGGGGAATGAACACTGAAGCTTTCTTT
>TRBJ2-3|-|-|TRBV7-9
CASSLGARAQKGGTQYF
TGTGCCAGCAGCTTAGGGGCCCGGGCCCAAAAGGGGGGTACGCAGTATTTT
>TRBJ1-2|-|TRBD1|TRBV9
CASSVRDSLAPTF
TGTGCCAGCAGCGTACGGGACAGCCTCGCTCCCACCTTC
>TRBJ2-1|-|TRBD2|TRBV15
CATSILAGFYNEQFF
TGTGCCACCAGCATATTAGCGGGATTCTACAATGAGCAGTTCTTC
>TRBJ2-1|-|-|TRBV5-6
CASSVDRLDEQFF
TGTGCCAGCAGCGTAGACAGGTTGGATGAGCAGTTCTTC
>TRBJ2-5|-|TRBD2|TRBV4-3
CASSQGLTSGTQETQYF
TGCGCCAGCAGCCAGGGACTGACTAGCGGAACACAAGAGACCCAGTACTTC
>TRBJ2-1|-|-|TRBV2
CASSEDRASYNEQFF
TGTGCCAGCAGTGAAGATCGTGCCTCATACAATGAGCAGTTCTTC
>TRBJ2-7|-|-|TRBV28
CASSFFPTSYEQYF
TGTGCCAGCAGTTTTTTTCCTACCTCCTACGAGCAGTACTTC
>TRBJ2-6|-|-|TRBV2
CASSVRQVSGANVLTF
TGTGCCAGCAGTGTTCGACAGGTCTCTGGGGCCAACGTCCTGACTTTC
>TRBJ2-7|-|TRBD2|TRBV9
CASSPGLADTYEQYF
TGTGCCAGCAGCCCGGGACTAGCGGATACCTACGAGCAGTACTTC
>TRBJ1-5|-|-|TRBV28
CASNKWGQNQPQHF
TGTGCCAGCAACAAATGGGGGCAAAATCAGCCCCAGCATTTT
>TRBJ1-1|once|TRBD1|TRBV11-2
CASSLPRTGEIEMNTEAFF
TGTGCCAGCAGCTTACCCCGGACAGGGGAGATTGAGATGAACACTGAAGCTTTCTTT
>TRBJ2-7|-|-|TRBV10-1
CASSEVASVNLYEQYF
TGCGCCAGCAGTGAGGTGGCTAGCGTGAACCTCTACGAGCAGTACTTC
>TRBJ1-1|-|TRBD1|TRBV28
CASSWGTANTEAFF
TGTGCCAGCAGTTGGGGGACAGCGAACACTGAAGCTTTCTTT
>TRBJ2-2|-|TRBD2|TRBV5-1
CASSFPRLAENTGELFF
TGCGCCAGCAGCTTCCCCCGACTAGCGGAGAACACCGGGGAGCTGTTTTTT
>TRBJ1-2|-|-|TRBV29-1
CSVRTYYYGYTF
TGCAGCGTTCGTACCTACTACTATGGCTACACCTTC
>TRBJ2-2|-|-|TRBV6-5
CASSGARNTGELFF
TGTGCCAGCAGTGGCGCCAGGAACACCGGGGAGCTGTTTTTT
>TRBJ1-1|-|-|TRBV11-2
CASSLGGVMANTEAFF
TGTGCCAGCAGCCTAGGAGGGGTCATGGCCAACACTGAAGCTTTCTTT
>TRBJ2-5|-|-|TRBV27
CASSFQGLGETQYF
TGTGCCAGCAGTTTCCAGGGTCTCGGGGAGACCCAGTACTTC
>TRBJ2-3|-|TRBD2|TRBV4-1
CASSPVAGVRSTDTQYF
TGCGCCAGCAGCCCGGTAGCGGGAGTACGTAGCACAGATACGCAGTATTTT
>TRBJ2-2|once|-|TRBV10-3
CAISDLRLGTGELFF
TGTGCCATCAGTGACCTTCGGCTGGGCACCGGGGAGCTGTTTTTT